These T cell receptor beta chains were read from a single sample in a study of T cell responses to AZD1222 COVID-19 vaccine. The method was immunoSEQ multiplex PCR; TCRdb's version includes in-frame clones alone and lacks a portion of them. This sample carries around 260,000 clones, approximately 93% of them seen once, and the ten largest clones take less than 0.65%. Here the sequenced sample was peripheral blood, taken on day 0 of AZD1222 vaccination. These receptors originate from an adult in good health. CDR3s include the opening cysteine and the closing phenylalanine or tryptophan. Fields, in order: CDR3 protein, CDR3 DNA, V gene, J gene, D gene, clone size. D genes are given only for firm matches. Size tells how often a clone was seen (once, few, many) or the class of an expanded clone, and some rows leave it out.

CDR3 protein: CASREGLYDNSPLHF; CDR3 DNA: TGTGCCAGTAGGGAGGGGTTATACGATAATTCACCCCTCCACTTT; V gene: TRBV19; J gene: TRBJ1-6; D gene: .; clone size: few
CDR3 protein: CASSVGAHDSTDTQYF; CDR3 DNA: TGTGCCAGCAGCGTAGGGGCGCATGATAGCACAGATACGCAGTATTTT; V gene: TRBV9; J gene: TRBJ2-3; D gene: .; clone size: .
CDR3 protein: CASSLVSGTDTQYF; CDR3 DNA: TGCGCCAGCAGCCTAGTAAGTGGAACAGATACGCAGTATTTT; V gene: TRBV10-1; J gene: TRBJ2-3; D gene: .; clone size: .
CDR3 protein: CASSLRVGGKEKLFF; CDR3 DNA: TGTGCCAGCAGCTTACGTGTGGGGGGAAAAGAAAAACTGTTTTTT; V gene: TRBV7-9; J gene: TRBJ1-4; D gene: .; clone size: .
CDR3 protein: CASSLPTGQARYGYTF; CDR3 DNA: TGTGCCAGCAGTTTGCCTACCGGGCAGGCGCGCTATGGCTACACCTTC; V gene: TRBV28; J gene: TRBJ1-2; D gene: .; clone size: .
CDR3 protein: CASSLAGGRYEQYF; CDR3 DNA: TGTGCCAGCAGTTTAGCAGGGGGCAGGTACGAGCAGTACTTC; V gene: TRBV28; J gene: TRBJ2-7; D gene: TRBD1; clone size: .
CDR3 protein: CASSFRTGHSNQPQHF; CDR3 DNA: TGTGCCAGCAGTTTCAGGACAGGGCATAGCAATCAGCCCCAGCATTTT; V gene: TRBV6-6; J gene: TRBJ1-5; D gene: TRBD1; clone size: .
CDR3 protein: CASSWGGLAKNIQYF; CDR3 DNA: TGTGCCAGCAGCTGGGGAGGGTTAGCCAAAAACATTCAGTACTTC; V gene: TRBV11-2; J gene: TRBJ2-4; D gene: TRBD2; clone size: .
CDR3 protein: CATSEAGTGVREGLDEQFF; CDR3 DNA: TGTGCCACCAGCGAAGCCGGGACAGGGGTGCGGGAGGGTCTGGATGAGCAGTTCTTC; V gene: TRBV24-1; J gene: TRBJ2-1; D gene: .; clone size: .
CDR3 protein: CASTRGQGWVWTGELFF; CDR3 DNA: TGTGCCAGTACCAGAGGACAGGGATGGGTATGGACCGGGGAGCTGTTTTTT; V gene: TRBV19; J gene: TRBJ2-2; D gene: TRBD1; clone size: .
CDR3 protein: CASGWDLSYEQYF; CDR3 DNA: TGTGCCAGCGGATGGGACCTCTCCTACGAGCAGTACTTC; V gene: TRBV6-5; J gene: TRBJ2-7; D gene: .; clone size: .
CDR3 protein: CSVEGLAGNEQYF; CDR3 DNA: TGCAGCGTTGAGGGGCTAGCGGGCAACGAGCAGTACTTC; V gene: TRBV29-1; J gene: TRBJ2-7; D gene: TRBD2; clone size: .
CDR3 protein: CASSQTGVYGYTF; CDR3 DNA: TGTGCCAGCAGCCAAACAGGGGTCTATGGCTACACCTTC; V gene: TRBV28; J gene: TRBJ1-2; D gene: TRBD1; clone size: .
CDR3 protein: CASSFGPSGQFF; CDR3 DNA: TGTGCCAGCAGTTTTGGTCCGAGTGGGCAGTTCTTC; V gene: TRBV28; J gene: TRBJ2-1; D gene: .; clone size: .
CDR3 protein: CASSTPVRGSEKLFF; CDR3 DNA: TGTGCCAGCAGCACTCCGGTGAGGGGGAGTGAAAAACTGTTTTTT; V gene: TRBV6-2/TRBV6-3; J gene: TRBJ1-4; D gene: .; clone size: .
CDR3 protein: CASSLEGGGTEAFF; CDR3 DNA: TGCGCCAGCAGCTTGGAAGGGGGAGGAACTGAAGCTTTCTTT; V gene: TRBV5-1; J gene: TRBJ1-1; D gene: .; clone size: .
CDR3 protein: CASSFGGSYEQYF; CDR3 DNA: TGTGCCAGCAGTTTTGGGGGGTCCTACGAGCAGTACTTC; V gene: TRBV12-3/TRBV12-4; J gene: TRBJ2-7; D gene: .; clone size: many
CDR3 protein: CASSFGTSGEQFF; CDR3 DNA: TGTGCCAGCAGCTTCGGGACTAGCGGCGAGCAGTTCTTC; V gene: TRBV7-9; J gene: TRBJ2-1; D gene: TRBD2; clone size: once
CDR3 protein: CASSQEDRKNQPQHF; CDR3 DNA: TGTGCCAGCTCACAAGAGGACAGGAAGAATCAGCCCCAGCATTTT; V gene: TRBV18; J gene: TRBJ1-5; D gene: TRBD1; clone size: .
CDR3 protein: CSARGDYEQYF; CDR3 DNA: TGCAGTGCTCGGGGGGACTACGAGCAGTACTTC; V gene: TRBV20-1; J gene: TRBJ2-7; D gene: TRBD2; clone size: few
CDR3 protein: CASSGPDQRAGELFF; CDR3 DNA: TGTGCCAGCAGTGGGCCCGACCAGCGGGCCGGGGAGCTGTTTTTT; V gene: TRBV27; J gene: TRBJ2-2; D gene: .; clone size: .
CDR3 protein: CASNPRATGNTIYF; CDR3 DNA: TGTGCCAGCAACCCTCGAGCCACTGGAAACACCATATATTTT; V gene: TRBV9; J gene: TRBJ1-3; D gene: .; clone size: .
CDR3 protein: CASSGDTDTQYF; CDR3 DNA: TGTGCCAGCAGTGGAGACACAGATACGCAGTATTTT; V gene: TRBV2; J gene: TRBJ2-3; D gene: .; clone size: .
CDR3 protein: CASRGRATNEKLFF; CDR3 DNA: TGTGCCAGCAGGGGGAGAGCGACTAATGAAAAACTGTTTTTT; V gene: TRBV6-5; J gene: TRBJ1-4; D gene: .; clone size: .
CDR3 protein: CASSPEGGSYNEQFF; CDR3 DNA: TGTGCCAGCAGCCCCGAGGGGGGCTCCTACAATGAGCAGTTCTTC; V gene: TRBV9; J gene: TRBJ2-1; D gene: .; clone size: .
CDR3 protein: CASSLGGNSYNEQFF; CDR3 DNA: TGTGCCAGCAGCTTAGGCGGGAACTCCTACAATGAGCAGTTCTTC; V gene: TRBV7-6; J gene: TRBJ2-1; D gene: .; clone size: once
CDR3 protein: CASGGRGYQPQHF; CDR3 DNA: TGTGCCAGTGGGGGTAGGGGGTATCAGCCCCAGCATTTT; V gene: TRBV19; J gene: TRBJ1-5; D gene: .; clone size: .